The 3 T cell receptor beta chains given below trace back to one sample, sequenced in a study of blood T cell repertoires in COVID-19. The repertoire was sequenced with immunoSEQ multiplex PCR; TCRdb's copy has only in-frame clones and lacks some. The sample includes 260,000 or so clones, approximately 85% of them seen just once. The source material was peripheral blood. The source of these receptors is a woman between 65 and 79 years old with acute or convalescent COVID-19.

The chain uses TRBV5-1 and TRBJ2-1; 13 bases agree with TRBD2. The germline gives CDR1 SGHRS, CDR2 YFSETQ. This CDR3 has 15 amino acids. V lost 4 bases, J lost 6 bases, and 4 bases stayed unmatched. CDR3 DNA: TGCGCCAGCAGCACACTAGCGGGGGGGCCCAATGAGCAGTTCTTC. Its translation: CASSTLAGGPNEQFF.

For this clone: A read error may produce the germline difference seen at one junction end. The chain uses TRBV28 and TRBJ2-7; 8 nucleotides align to TRBD1. The CDR3 sequence is 13 residues long. Germline-derived CDR1 and CDR2 are MDHEN and SYDVKM. In DNA form, the CDR3 reads TGTGCCAGCAGTGGGGGACAGGCTAGTTTTCCTCTCTTC. Residues: CASSGGQASFPLF.

V is TRBV6-5 and J is TRBJ2-1; a possible D gene is TRBD1 (5 bases). V was shortened by 1 base and J by 14 bases, with 12 bases between the two germline ends. CDR1 MNHEY and CDR2 SVGAGI come from the germline V gene. This CDR3 contains 12 residues. The CDR3 nucleotides are TGTGCCAGCAGTTACTGGGGCGGAGCAAAGTTCTTC. Translated: CASSYWGGAKFF.